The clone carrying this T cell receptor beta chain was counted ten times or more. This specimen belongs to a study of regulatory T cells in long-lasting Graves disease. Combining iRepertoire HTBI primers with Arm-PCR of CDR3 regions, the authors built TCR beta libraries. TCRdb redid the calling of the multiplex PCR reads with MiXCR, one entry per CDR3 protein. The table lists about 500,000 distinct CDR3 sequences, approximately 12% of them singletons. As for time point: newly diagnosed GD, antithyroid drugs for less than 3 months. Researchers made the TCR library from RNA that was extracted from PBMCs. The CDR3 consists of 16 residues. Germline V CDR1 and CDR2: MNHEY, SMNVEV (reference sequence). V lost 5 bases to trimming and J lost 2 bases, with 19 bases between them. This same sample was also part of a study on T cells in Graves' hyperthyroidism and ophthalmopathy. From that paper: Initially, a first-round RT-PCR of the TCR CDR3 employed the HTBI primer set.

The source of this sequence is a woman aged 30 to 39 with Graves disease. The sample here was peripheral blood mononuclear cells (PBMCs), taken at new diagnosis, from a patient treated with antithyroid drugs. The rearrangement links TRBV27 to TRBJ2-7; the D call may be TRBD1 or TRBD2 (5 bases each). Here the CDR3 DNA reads TGTGCCAGCAGTCCCCTCGCCTCCTGGGGGACCTACGAGCAGTACTTC. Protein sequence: CASSPLASWGTYEQYF.